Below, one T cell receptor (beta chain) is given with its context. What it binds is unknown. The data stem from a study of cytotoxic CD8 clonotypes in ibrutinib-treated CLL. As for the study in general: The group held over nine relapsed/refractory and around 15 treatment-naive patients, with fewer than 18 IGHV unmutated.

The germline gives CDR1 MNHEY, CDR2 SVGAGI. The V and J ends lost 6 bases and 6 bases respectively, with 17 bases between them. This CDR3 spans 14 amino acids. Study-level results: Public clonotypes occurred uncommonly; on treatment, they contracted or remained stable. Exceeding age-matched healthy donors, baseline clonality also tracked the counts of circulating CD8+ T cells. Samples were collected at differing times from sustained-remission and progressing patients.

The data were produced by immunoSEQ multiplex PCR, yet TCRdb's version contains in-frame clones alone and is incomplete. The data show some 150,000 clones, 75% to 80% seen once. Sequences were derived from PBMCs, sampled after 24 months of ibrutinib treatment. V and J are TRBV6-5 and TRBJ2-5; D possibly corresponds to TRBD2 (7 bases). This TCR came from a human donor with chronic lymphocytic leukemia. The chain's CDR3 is CASSVRGGAQTQYF. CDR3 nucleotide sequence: TGTGCCAGCAGCGTTAGGGGGGGCGCGCAGACCCAGTACTTC.